A single sample gave rise to the 27 T cell receptor beta chains below, sequenced in a study of identical twins. MiXCR, applied by TCRdb to the 5' RACE reads, yields one record per CDR3 protein. This table holds about 460,000 distinct CDR3 sequences, 13% to 15% found once. The same data also contributed to another study, on yellow fever vaccine responses in identical twins.

The material sequenced was CD4+ T cells sorted from blood. These receptors all stem from a woman aged 18-29 years in good health.

This chain connects TRBV5-5 to TRBJ2-7; D possibly corresponds to TRBD1 (6 bases). This CDR3 contains 17 residues. Germline V gene sequence: CDR1 SGHKS, CDR2 YYEKEE (reference sequence). V shed 0 bases and J shed 0 bases, with 16 bases lying between them. In DNA form, the CDR3 reads TGTGCCAGCAGCTTGGACAGGGCAACCCAAACCTCCTACGAGCAGTACTTC. The encoded protein is CASSLDRATQTSYEQYF.

This clonotype was recorded a few times. This chain uses TRBV20-1 with TRBJ1-1, with D possibly being TRBD1 (6 bases). Germline V gene data show CDR1 as DFQATT and CDR2 as SNEGSKA (reference sequence). V dropped 5 bases and J dropped 0 bases, with 13 bases sitting between them. The length of the CDR3 is 14 residues. The CDR3 DNA sequence: TGCAGTGCTGGGGCAGGGGAGATGAACACTGAAGCTTTCTTT. It yields the protein CSAGAGEMNTEAFF.

The V gene is TRBV6-1, the J gene TRBJ2-3; D is perhaps TRBD1 (7 bases). CDR3 length equals 16 residues. Trimming pared 7 bases from V and 1 base from J, leaving 18 bases between. Looked up from germline, CDR1 is MNHNS and CDR2 is SASEGT. CDR3 region: CASTLAGGRGTDTQYF. The CDR3 DNA follows: TGTGCCAGCACCCTAGCAGGGGGGAGAGGCACAGATACGCAGTATTTT.

This clonotype appeared many times. The chain is built from TRBV12-3 or TRBV12-4 and TRBJ1-5; no reliable D call. Trimming cost V 5 bases and J 5 bases, with 19 bases left between them. CDR3 length: 16 residues. The CDR3 loop reads CASSASPVRVDQPQHF. Written as DNA, the CDR3 is TGTGCCAGCAGTGCCTCCCCGGTTAGGGTCGATCAGCCCCAGCATTTT.

This clonotype was counted between two and nine times. The V gene is TRBV7-6, the J gene TRBJ2-2; 7 positions match TRBD1. The J segment lost 6 bases and the V segment lost 5 bases, leaving 6 bases of the junction unmatched. The CDR3 sequence is 14 residues long. Germline V gene sequence: CDR1 SGHVS, CDR2 FNYEAQ. In nucleotides, the CDR3 is TGTGCCAGCAGCACGACGACAGGGCCCGGGGAGCTGTTTTTT. As protein: CASSTTTGPGELFF. The full variable domain, with the rest looked up from reference TRBV7-6 and TRBJ2-2, is GAGVSQSPRYKVTKRGQDVALRCDPISGHVSLYWYRQALGQGPEFLTYFNYEAQQDKSGLPNDRFSAERPEGSISTLTIQRTEQRDSAMYRCASSTTTGPGELFFGEGSRLTVL.

This chain joins TRBV18 and TRBJ2-1; 12 bases map to TRBD2. The CDR3 extends over 16 amino acids. Germline-derived CDR1 and CDR2 are KGHSH and LQKENI. V lost 3 bases to trimming and J lost 1 base; unmatched junction nucleotides: 1. Written as DNA, the CDR3 is TGTGCCAGCTCACCGACTAGCGGGAGATCCTACAATGAGCAGTTCTTC. Encoded protein: CASSPTSGRSYNEQFF.

The rearrangement joins TRBV3-1 to TRBJ2-1; D remains ambiguous. Germline assignment: CDR1 LGHDT and CDR2 YNNKEL (reference sequence). Between the trimmed V and J ends, which lost 5 bases and 8 bases, there was a span of 10 bases. This CDR3 spans 12 amino acids. This chain's CDR3 is CASSYLRDEQFF. CDR3 nucleotide sequence: TGTGCCAGCAGCTACCTCCGGGATGAGCAGTTCTTC.

The chain recombines TRBV12-3 or TRBV12-4 with TRBJ2-5; the match to TRBD1 covers 9 bases. The CDR3 covers 15 residues. V trimming: 2 bases; J trimming: 2 bases; junction bases outside the gene matches: 3. The CDR3 DNA sequence: TGTGCCAGCAGTTTAAGGGACAGGGCACAAGAGACCCAGTACTTC. This gives the protein CASSLRDRAQETQYF.

V usage is TRBV7-9 and J usage is TRBJ2-3; D gene ambiguous. In germline, CDR1 is SEHNR, CDR2 FQNEAQ (reference sequence). The length of the CDR3 is 13 residues. V was clipped by 2 bases and J by 6 bases, with 9 bases between them. The CDR3 DNA reads TGTGCCAGCAGCTTAATCGGTCGGGATACGCAGTATTTT. It is translated as CASSLIGRDTQYF.

This clonotype was detected a few times. This chain links TRBV12-3 or TRBV12-4 with TRBJ2-1, with 12 bases lining up with TRBD2. V was clipped by 6 bases and J by 9 bases; unmatched bases: 9. CDR3 size: 15 residues. The CDR3: CASRPTSGSVGEQFF. CDR3 in DNA: TGTGCCAGCAGGCCGACTAGCGGGAGTGTTGGTGAGCAGTTCTTC.

At least ten counts were recorded for this clonotype. The chain joins TRBV3-1 to TRBJ2-7, with a possible D match to TRBD1 (6 bases). Trimming shortened V by 3 bases and J by 6 bases, and 9 bases separated the two germline ends. The germline V gene encodes CDR1 LGHDT and CDR2 YNNKEL (reference sequence). The CDR3 covers 12 residues. The CDR3 here is CASSHRGAEQYF. The CDR3 DNA reads TGTGCCAGCAGCCACAGGGGAGCCGAGCAGTACTTC.

This chain connects TRBV4-3 to TRBJ2-3; D possibly matches TRBD1 or TRBD2 (5 bases each). Trimming took 0 bases from V and 1 from J, leaving 8 bases between them. Germline V gene data show CDR1 as LGHNA and CDR2 as YSLEER. The CDR3 runs to 15 residues. This CDR3 is CASSQERDGTDTQYF. The CDR3 region has the DNA TGCGCCAGCAGCCAAGAGAGGGACGGCACAGATACGCAGTATTTT.

The sample holds a few counts of this clonotype. The CDR3: CASSHEGELFF. The CDR3 bases are TGTGCCAGCAGCCATGAGGGGGAGCTGTTTTTT. The gene calls are TRBV3-1 and TRBJ2-2; D gene unclear. Per the germline V gene, CDR1 is LGHDT and CDR2 is YNNKEL (reference sequence). The CDR3 contains 11 residues. V gave up 3 bases and J gave up 8 bases, with 4 bases separating them.

This clonotype occurred many times. V and J are TRBV12-3 or TRBV12-4 and TRBJ2-1; D is ambiguous. V was trimmed by 6 bases and J by 1 base, leaving 13 bases between them. The CDR3 has 15 residues. The CDR3 DNA is TGTGCCAGCAGCCTCCCCCCGGGTTCCTACAATGAGCAGTTCTTC. This sequence encodes CASSLPPGSYNEQFF.

In its sample, this clonotype was seen a few times. V is TRBV28 and J is TRBJ2-7; tentative D call: TRBD2 (6 bases). The length of the CDR3 is 15 residues. From germline, CDR1 is MDHEN and CDR2 SYDVKM. The V end was cut by 1 base, the J end by 0 bases, with 10 bases between. This CDR3 reads CASSLYRGDSYEQYF. CDR3 bases: TGTGCCAGCAGTTTATATCGCGGGGACTCCTACGAGCAGTACTTC.

The chain uses TRBV28 and TRBJ2-6; perhaps TRBD1 as D (6 bases). V was shortened by 6 bases and J by 4 bases, with 10 bases between the two germline ends. The CDR3 extends over 14 amino acids. Germline assignment: CDR1 MDHEN and CDR2 SYDVKM. CDR3 sequence reads: CASRSGDGANVLTF. The CDR3 region has the DNA TGTGCCAGCAGATCAGGGGACGGGGCCAACGTCCTGACTTTC.

This sequence joins TRBV6-1 and TRBJ2-2, with D possibly being TRBD1 (6 bases). Germline V CDR1 and CDR2: MNHNS, SASEGT. This CDR3 has 14 amino acids. V lost 6 bases and J lost 6, with 14 bases in between. CDR3 sequence reads: CASSGQFSAGELFF. The CDR3 DNA is TGTGCCAGCAGCGGACAGTTTTCGGCCGGGGAGCTGTTTTTT.

This clonotype was detected only a few times. V is TRBV20-1 and J is TRBJ2-4; 8 bases align to TRBD2. Germline CDR1 DFQATT, CDR2 SNEGSKA (reference sequence). The CDR3 totals 16 residues. CDR3 bases: TGCAGCGCCCCGCGTGTAGAGCGGGGGCGGGGAAACATTCAGTACTTC. The encoded protein is CSAPRVERGRGNIQYF.

This clonotype was seen repeatedly, ten times or more. CDR3 in amino acids: CSASFGRSYNEQFF. CDR3 DNA: TGCAGCGCCTCGTTCGGACGGTCCTACAATGAGCAGTTCTTC. The chain has TRBV29-1 and TRBJ2-1, with D uncertain. Germline CDR1 reads SQVTM; CDR2 reads ANQGSEA. This CDR3 spans 14 amino acids. Trimming left V 7 bases short and J 1 base short, with 14 bases between.

V is TRBV7-9 and J is TRBJ2-5; D tentatively reads TRBD1 or TRBD2 (5 bases each). The CDR3 is 16 amino acids. Germline V CDR1 and CDR2: SEHNR, FQNEAQ (reference sequence). V lost 4 bases to trimming and J lost 2 bases, with 17 bases between them. The CDR3 loop is CASSSTGTLLQETQYF. CDR3 nucleotide sequence: TGTGCCAGCAGCTCCACCGGGACCTTACTTCAAGAGACCCAGTACTTC.

The chain uses TRBV4-1 and TRBJ2-7; D unclear. Trimming cost V 0 bases and J 2 bases, with 11 bases left between them. CDR3 length equals 15 residues. The germline CDR1 and CDR2 sequences are MGHRA and YSYEKL. The CDR3 nucleotides read TGCGCCAGCAGCCAAGATCTCGACAAGACCTACGAGCAGTACTTC. It is translated as CASSQDLDKTYEQYF.

V usage is TRBV20-1 and J usage is TRBJ2-4; no reliable D call. CDR1 is DFQATT, CDR2 SNEGSKA, per germline (reference sequence). The CDR3 is 14 residues long. Trimming took off 6 bases at V and 2 bases at J, with 14 bases between the two ends. In DNA form, the CDR3 reads TGCAGTGCCATTTCCCTCTCAACCAAAAACATTCAGTACTTC. Protein sequence: CSAISLSTKNIQYF.

The chain joins TRBV7-2 to TRBJ2-1; perhaps TRBD2 as D (5 bases). In germline, CDR1 is SGHTA, CDR2 FQGNSA. The V gene lost 0 bases and the J gene lost 0 bases, with 9 bases spanning the gap. The length of the CDR3 is 16 residues. CDR3 coding DNA: TGTGCCAGCAGCTTAGCGGTGACTACCTCCTACAATGAGCAGTTCTTC. It codes for CASSLAVTTSYNEQFF.

This clonotype has more than one count but fewer than ten. Its ends do not fully match the called genes, so a read error is possible. The V call is TRBV6-1, the J call TRBJ2-3; no firm D call. Germline V lookup: CDR1 MNHNS, CDR2 SASEGT. CDR3 size: 11 residues. The CDR3 loop reads CASCERDTQYF. The CDR3 DNA sequence: TGTGCCAGCTGTGAACGGGATACGCAGTATTTT.

As DNA, the CDR3 is TGTGCCAGCAGTGGACCTGAGACCCAGTACTTC. Translation gives CASSGPETQYF. J is TRBJ2-5 and V is TRBV2, with unresolved D. This CDR3 has 11 residues. Germline CDR1 is SNHLY and CDR2 is FYNNEI. Trimming removed 4 bases at V and 5 bases at J, with 5 bases between.

The gene calls are TRBV7-9 and TRBJ1-1, with unresolved D. Germline values: CDR1 SEHNR, CDR2 FQNEAQ (reference sequence). Deletions cut 5 bases from V and 0 bases from J, with 13 bases between. The CDR3 extends over 15 amino acids. The CDR3 bases are TGTGCCAGCAGCCCCTCACGGACCCTGAACACTGAAGCTTTCTTT. Its translation is CASSPSRTLNTEAFF.

This clonotype was detected many times. The V gene is TRBV7-2, the J gene TRBJ2-7; tentative D call: TRBD1 (6 bases). V was shortened by 3 bases and J by 4 bases, with 13 bases between the two germline ends. This CDR3 comprises 14 residues. CDR1 is SGHTA, CDR2 FQGNSA, per germline. The DNA for the CDR3 is TGTGCCAGCAGCTTGGCTACAGGGAATTACGAGCAGTACTTC. Translating it yields CASSLATGNYEQYF. The whole variable domain, remainder taken from reference TRBV7-2 and TRBJ2-7, is GAGVSQSPSNKVTEKGKDVELRCDPISGHTALYWYRQSLGQGLEFLIYFQGNSAPDKSGLPSDRFSAERTGGSVSTLTIQRTQQEDSAVYLCASSLATGNYEQYFGPGTRLTVT.